These T cell receptor beta chains were read from a single sample in a study of blood T cell repertoires in COVID-19. Produced via immunoSEQ multiplex PCR; TCRdb's table is partial and in-frame only. The table has about 130,000 clones, roughly 80% seen once. The specimen was peripheral blood. Receptor source: a woman in her 70s with COVID-19, enrolled during active disease. Each CDR3 is given with its conserved first and last residue. The order of the fields is V gene, D gene, clone size, J gene, CDR3 DNA, CDR3 protein. A D gene is named only where the DNA matches it firmly. Expanded clones are given a class, and other clones once, few, many or no size at all.

TRBV11-2	TRBD2	many	TRBJ2-7	TGTGCCAGCAGCTCCCCCTCTGGGCTAGCGGGAAACAAGGACGAGCAGTACTTC	CASSSPSGLAGNKDEQYF
TRBV18	TRBD1	.	TRBJ1-1	TGTGCCAGCTCACCCTCAGAACAGGGGGTCACAAACACTGAAGCTTTCTTT	CASSPSEQGVTNTEAFF
TRBV2	.	.	TRBJ1-6	TGTGCCAGCAGTGTGCGTTCTTTAGATAATTCACCCCTCCACTTT	CASSVRSLDNSPLHF
TRBV14	TRBD1	few	TRBJ2-5	TGTGCCAGCAGCCCCTGGGACAGGGGGCGAGAGACCCAGTACTTC	CASSPWDRGRETQYF
TRBV5-4	.	.	TRBJ1-2	TGTGCCAGCAGCCTCGGACAGATGATGGCTAACTATGGCTACACCTTC	CASSLGQMMANYGYTF
TRBV9	TRBD1	.	TRBJ2-7	TGTGCCAGCAGCGTAGAGACAGGGGGCACGTACGAGCAGTACTTC	CASSVETGGTYEQYF
TRBV30	.	.	TRBJ1-4	TGTGCCTGGAGTGCAGGGATAGTCTCTAATGAAAAACTGTTTTTT	CAWSAGIVSNEKLFF
TRBV6-1	.	.	TRBJ1-3	TGTGCCAGCAGTGACCAGCGGACCACTTCTGGAAACACCATATATTTT	CASSDQRTTSGNTIYF
TRBV19	TRBD1	.	TRBJ1-6	TGTGCCAGTAGTCCCCGTGGGACAGTAATAAGCTCCTATAATTCACCCCTCCACTTT	CASSPRGTVISSYNSPLHF
TRBV6-5	TRBD1	.	TRBJ1-6	TGTGCCAGCAGCTCGACAGGGATCTATAATTCACCCCTCCACTTT	CASSSTGIYNSPLHF
TRBV5-1	.	.	TRBJ1-6	TGCGCCAGCAGCTCCGGACAGCATAATTCACCCCTCCACTTT	CASSSGQHNSPLHF
TRBV2	TRBD1	few	TRBJ1-5	TGTGCCACCCAGGGGGGAGTCAATCAGCCCCAGCATTTT	CATQGGVNQPQHF
TRBV3-1/TRBV3-2	.	.	TRBJ1-6	TGTGCCAGCAGCCCCCTGGGGGGGTATAGCGATAATTCACCCCTCCACTTT	CASSPLGGYSDNSPLHF
TRBV10-3	TRBD2	.	TRBJ2-1	TGTGCCATCAGTCCCTCCGCCGGGACTAGCGCCTTCAATGAGCAGTTCTTC	CAISPSAGTSAFNEQFF
TRBV6-1	.	.	TRBJ1-5	TGTGCCAGCAGTGATATGGACAGAAGGATTAGCAATCAGCCCCAGCATTTT	CASSDMDRRISNQPQHF
TRBV29-1	TRBD2	.	TRBJ2-3	TGCAGCGCAGCCGGGAGGGAAGATACGCAGTATTTT	CSAAGREDTQYF
TRBV6-6	.	few	TRBJ1-1	TGTGCCAGCAGTTTTAGGGGTGAGACTGAAGCTTTCTTT	CASSFRGETEAFF
TRBV5-6	TRBD1	.	TRBJ1-6	TGTGCCAGCAGCTCGACCGGGACAGGGAATAATTCACCCCTCCACTTT	CASSSTGTGNNSPLHF
TRBV4-2	.	.	TRBJ1-6	TGTGCCAGCAGCCTACTCGGCGGGGATAATTCACCCCTCCACTTT	CASSLLGGDNSPLHF
TRBV2	.	.	TRBJ1-4	TGTGCCAGCAGGCTTACGACAGCCGCTAATGAAAAACTGTTTTTT	CASRLTTAANEKLFF
TRBV28	.	.	TRBJ1-6	TGTGCCAGCAAAAAGATGGGAGGTGCTGATAATTCACCCCTCCACTTT	CASKKMGGADNSPLHF
TRBV7-2	.	once	TRBJ1-2	TGTGCCAGCAGCTTAGGCCCAGGGGCGGGCTATGGCTACACCTTC	CASSLGPGAGYGYTF